This T cell receptor beta chain appears in the sequencing data of a study of PD-L1 blockade in urothelial cancer. Study as a whole: Before enrollment, 0 to 3 chemotherapy regimens had been given to patients.

Time point described: peripheral blood 6 weeks after treatment start. Repertoires were generated with immunoSEQ multiplex PCR, while TCRdb's copy carries only in-frame clones and drops some. In the table there are about 35,000 clones, more than 80% of which are singletons. Trimming pared 0 bases from V and 0 bases from J, leaving 6 bases between. The CDR3 extends over 14 amino acids. Germline V gene sequence: CDR1 SGHNT, CDR2 YENEEA. Sequences were derived from PBMCs, sampled around atezolizumab (anti-PD-L1) treatment. This clonotype was obtained from a man aged 35-49 years with urothelial cancer. V usage is TRBV11-3 and J usage is TRBJ2-7; D is ambiguous. DNA of the CDR3: TGTGCCAGCAGCTTAGACGGTATCTCCTACGAGCAGTACTTC. The encoded protein is CASSLDGISYEQYF.